Detailed here is one TCR delta chain. Just one base apart from a much larger clone, this may be a read error. The CDR3 spans 18 residues. Germline V lookup: CDR1 GEAIGNYY, CDR2 EKD. V lost 0 bases, J lost 3 bases, and 14 bases lay in between. TCRdb re-called the RT-PCR reads using CATT. The sample comprises about 2,000 delta-chain clones, about 15% of which are singletons, and 9.5% to 15% rests with the top ten. These data originate in a study of gamma-delta T cells after stem cell transplantation. This TCR was recovered from a human donor. It is not recorded whose cells these are; they may come from a transplant donor. This table probably holds off-target reads from a library built for another chain. Sequencing used gamma-delta T cells. J is TRDJ3 and V is TRDV2; D gene unclear. The CDR3 region has the DNA TGTGCCTGTGACACCGTAGGGTATAGCGGCTGGGACACCCGACAGATGTTTTTC. It yields the protein CACDTVGYSGWDTRQMFF.